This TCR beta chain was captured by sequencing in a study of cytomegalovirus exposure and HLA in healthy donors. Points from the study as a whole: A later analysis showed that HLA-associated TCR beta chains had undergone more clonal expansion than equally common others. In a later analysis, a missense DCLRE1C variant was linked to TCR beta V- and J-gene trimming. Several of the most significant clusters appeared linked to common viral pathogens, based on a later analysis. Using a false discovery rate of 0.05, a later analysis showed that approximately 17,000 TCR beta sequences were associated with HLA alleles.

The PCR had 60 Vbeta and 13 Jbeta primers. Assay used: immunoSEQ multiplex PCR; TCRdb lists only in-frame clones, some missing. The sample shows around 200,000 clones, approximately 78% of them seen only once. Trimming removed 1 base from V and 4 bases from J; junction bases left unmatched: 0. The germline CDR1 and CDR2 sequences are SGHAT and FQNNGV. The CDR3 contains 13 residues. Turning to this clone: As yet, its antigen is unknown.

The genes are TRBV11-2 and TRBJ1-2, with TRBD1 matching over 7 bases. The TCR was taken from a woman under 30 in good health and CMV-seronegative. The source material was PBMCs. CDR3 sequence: CASSLGDSYGYTF. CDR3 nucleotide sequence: TGTGCCAGCAGCTTAGGGGACAGCTATGGCTACACCTTC.